The next 18 T cell receptor beta chains were all read from a single sample in a study of cytomegalovirus exposure and HLA in healthy donors. Researchers ran the PCR with 60 Vbeta and 13 Jbeta primers. Some clones are missing from TCRdb's copy, which holds only in-frame ones; the method was immunoSEQ multiplex PCR. Its table lists under 70,000 clones. The sequenced material came from PBMCs. The receptors originated from a young woman in good health and CMV-seropositive.

CDR3: CSVRRGEVEQYF. The CDR3 nucleotides are TGCAGCGTTCGGCGGGGCGAGGTCGAGCAGTACTTC. The chain uses TRBV29-1 and TRBJ2-7, with TRBD2 as a possible D gene (6 bases). From germline, CDR1 is SQVTM and CDR2 ANQGSEA. Trimming cost V 5 bases and J 6 bases, with 14 bases left between them. The CDR3 is 12 residues long.

The V gene is TRBV29-1, the J gene TRBJ1-1; maybe TRBD1 (5 bases). The CDR3 runs to 11 residues. V lost 7 bases and J lost 4, with 10 bases in between. CDR1 SQVTM and CDR2 ANQGSEA come from the germline V gene. CDR3 DNA: TGCAGCGCTGGGGGGGTCACTGAAGCTTTCTTT. Amino acid sequence: CSAGGVTEAFF.

The CDR3, as DNA: TGTGCCAGTAGTAACTACCACCCTGTAGATGAGCAGTTCTTC. It is translated as CASSNYHPVDEQFF. The chain carries TRBV19 and TRBJ2-1; unclear D gene. The V end lost 4 bases, the J end lost 8 bases, and 15 bases lay between the germline ends. In germline, CDR1 is LNHDA, CDR2 SQIVND (reference sequence). This CDR3 spans 14 amino acids.

The chain joins TRBV10-3 to TRBJ2-3; TRBD1 matches 7 bases. Germline CDR1 reads ENHRY; CDR2 reads SYGVKD. V dropped 6 bases and J dropped 0; count of bases not matched to a gene: 3. CDR3 length: 14 amino acids. In nucleotides, the CDR3 is TGTGCCATCAGGGGGACAGCTAGCACAGATACGCAGTATTTT. Translating gives CAIRGTASTDTQYF.

The chain is built from TRBV5-1 and TRBJ2-7; TRBD1 matches at 7 bases. Per the germline V gene, CDR1 is SGHRS and CDR2 is YFSETQ. This CDR3 has 13 amino acids. V shed 6 bases, J shed 2 bases, and the junction held 5 bases outside the gene matches. This CDR3 reads CASMPDRAYEQYF. CDR3 DNA: TGCGCCAGCATGCCTGACAGGGCCTACGAGCAGTACTTC.

The chain carries TRBV6-6 and TRBJ1-2; the D gene is possibly TRBD1 (5 bases). Trimming removed 9 bases from V and 4 bases from J, with 18 bases in between. The germline V gene encodes CDR1 MNHNY and CDR2 SVGAGI (reference sequence). The CDR3 covers 14 residues. CDR3 amino acids: CASLSAGEGYGYTF. In nucleotides, the CDR3 is TGTGCCAGTCTTTCGGCGGGGGAAGGCTATGGCTACACCTTC.

This chain connects TRBV29-1 to TRBJ2-5; the D gene is possibly TRBD1 (7 bases). The V end was cut by 4 bases, the J end by 5 bases, with 20 bases between. Germline CDR1 and CDR2: SQVTM and ANQGSEA. The CDR3 is 15 amino acids. The CDR3 sequence: CSVAGVGRGQETQYF. CDR3 DNA sequence: TGCAGCGTTGCGGGGGTGGGTAGGGGGCAGGAGACCCAGTACTTC.

V usage is TRBV30 and J usage is TRBJ1-2; TRBD1 matches 8 bases. Germline V gene lookup returns CDR1 GTSNPN and CDR2 SVGIG (reference sequence). The CDR3 extends over 12 amino acids. The CDR3 reads CVAGRGPYGYTF. For the CDR3, the DNA is TGTGTCGCCGGCAGGGGGCCCTATGGCTACACCTTC.

This chain links TRBV9 with TRBJ2-7, with 7 bases identical to TRBD2. Germline V CDR1 and CDR2: SGDLS, YYNGEE. After removal of 0 bases from V and 2 bases from J, the junction contained 5 bases not matched to a gene. CDR3 size: 15 residues. CDR3 protein: CASSVGTGGTYEQYF. CDR3 coding DNA: TGTGCCAGCAGCGTAGGTACGGGAGGAACCTACGAGCAGTACTTC.

This sequence joins TRBV19 and TRBJ2-2; TRBD2 matches 11 bases. CDR3 length: 19 residues. Germline loops: CDR1 LNHDA, CDR2 SQIVND (reference sequence). The V and J ends lost 1 base and 1 base, in that order; junction bases with no gene match: 8. This CDR3 is CASSIGELAGAGNTGELFF. CDR3 nucleotides: TGTGCCAGTAGTATAGGGGAACTAGCGGGGGCGGGGAACACCGGGGAGCTGTTTTTT. Complete variable domain (other parts from reference TRBV19 and TRBJ2-2): DGGITQSPKYLFRKEGQNVTLSCEQNLNHDAMYWYRQDPGQGLRLIYYSQIVNDFQKGDIAEGYSVSREKKESFPLTVTSAQKNPTAFYLCASSIGELAGAGNTGELFFGEGSRLTVL.

The gene calls are TRBV19 and TRBJ1-5, with D possibly TRBD1 on 6 matching bases. Trimming took off 4 bases at V and 2 bases at J, with 12 bases between the two ends. The CDR3 spans 15 residues. CDR1 LNHDA and CDR2 SQIVND come from the germline V gene (reference sequence). DNA for the CDR3: TGTGCCAGTAGTACGGACAGATCCCGCAATCAGCCCCAGCATTTT. It translates to CASSTDRSRNQPQHF. Combining the CDR3 with reference TRBV19 and TRBJ1-5 gives the whole variable domain DGGITQSPKYLFRKEGQNVTLSCEQNLNHDAMYWYRQDPGQGLRLIYYSQIVNDFQKGDIAEGYSVSREKKESFPLTVTSAQKNPTAFYLCASSTDRSRNQPQHFGDGTRLSIL.

In nucleotides, the CDR3 is TGTGCCAGCAGGGGACAGGGGGAAGAAAAACTGTTTTTT. It translates to CASRGQGEEKLFF. The V and J genes are TRBV27 and TRBJ1-4, with 11 bases aligning to TRBD1. Germline trimming cut 6 bases from V and 8 bases from J; bases unmatched to any gene: 2. CDR1 and CDR2 from the germline V gene are MNHEY and SMNVEV (reference sequence). The CDR3 sequence is 13 residues long.

The genes are TRBV5-5 and TRBJ2-7, with TRBD2 matching over 9 bases. The CDR3 covers 16 residues. Germline V gene data show CDR1 as SGHKS and CDR2 as YYEKEE (reference sequence). After removal of 6 bases from V and 3 bases from J, the junction contained 13 bases not matched to a gene. The CDR3 reads CASTISGLAGSYEQYF. DNA for the CDR3: TGTGCCAGCACCATCTCCGGCCTAGCGGGAAGCTACGAGCAGTACTTC.

The J gene is TRBJ2-1, the V gene TRBV7-9, with 9 bases identical to TRBD2. CDR1 is SEHNR, CDR2 FQNEAQ, per germline (reference sequence). The CDR3 runs 18 residues. The junction had 13 bases not matched to a gene; V was cut back by 1 base and J by 6 bases. The CDR3 DNA reads TGTGCCAGCAGCTTAGGCCGGTTTGCGGGGGGGCCCCTCAATGAGCAGTTCTTC. It yields the protein CASSLGRFAGGPLNEQFF.

The CDR3 region has the DNA TGTGCCAGCAGTGGAGGTGCCCTGGGGTTGAACACTGAAGCTTTCTTT. As protein: CASSGGALGLNTEAFF. The V gene is TRBV27, the J gene TRBJ1-1; D unclear. This CDR3 has 16 residues. Trimming left V 5 bases short and J 0 bases short, with 16 bases between. Germline-derived CDR1 and CDR2 are MNHEY and SMNVEV (reference sequence).

The chain combines TRBV4-1 with TRBJ2-7; 9 bases match TRBD1. The germline V gene has CDR1 MGHRA and CDR2 YSYEKL. The CDR3 is 21 amino acids. Germline trimming cut 2 bases from V and 2 bases from J; bases unmatched to any gene: 22. The CDR3 here is CASSQRSPGQGMIAAAYEQYF. The CDR3 DNA is TGCGCCAGCAGCCAAAGGTCTCCTGGACAGGGGATGATAGCGGCCGCCTACGAGCAGTACTTC.

The rearrangement joins TRBV2 to TRBJ1-1, with D unresolved. The CDR3 consists of 12 residues. V lost 4 bases, J lost 8 bases, and 11 bases lay in between. CDR1 and CDR2 from the germline V gene are SNHLY and FYNNEI. As DNA, the CDR3 is TGTGCCAGCAGTGTTGGCGGAATAGAAGCTTTCTTT. Encoded protein: CASSVGGIEAFF.

V gene TRBV6-1 combines with J gene TRBJ1-1, with 7 bases lining up with TRBD1. The CDR3 extends over 15 amino acids. J lost 10 bases, V lost 6 bases, and 17 bases had no gene match. Germline V lookup: CDR1 MNHNS, CDR2 SASEGT. CDR3 region: CASRTGTAQNEGAFF. DNA of the CDR3: TGTGCCAGCAGAACCGGGACAGCTCAAAACGAAGGAGCTTTCTTT.